This TCR beta chain was sequenced for a study of T cells of healthy individuals. TCRdb recomputed calls from the 5' RACE reads with MiXCR, one row per CDR3 protein. The sample has some 69,000 distinct CDR3 sequences; 15% to 20% are singletons. This clonotype turned up a few times. The CDR3 has 14 amino acids. The V end was cut by 7 bases, the J end by 2 bases, with 14 bases between. This receptor was identified in a human donor in good health. The chain carries TRBV12-3 or TRBV12-4 and TRBJ2-5; D possibly corresponds to TRBD1 (6 bases). CDR3 nucleotides: TGTGCCAGCACCATGGACAGCCGTCAAGAGACCCAGTACTTC. As protein: CASTMDSRQETQYF.